The 30 T cell receptor beta chains below come from one sample, sequenced in a study of early T cells in non-severe SARS-CoV-2 infection. A single record per CDR3 protein comes from TCRdb applying MiXCR to the 5' RACE reads. The repertoire holds about 98,000 distinct CDR3 sequences, approximately 14% seen once, with roughly 6.3% in the top ten. The sequenced material came from whole blood. The receptor set was obtained from an adult who was a healthcare worker with PCR-confirmed SARS-CoV-2 infection or an uninfected control (not recorded which).

The genes are TRBV20-1 and TRBJ2-5; TRBD2 agrees at 12 bases. The CDR3 loop spans 19 amino acids. J gave up 2 bases and V 6 bases, and 19 bases lay outside the gene matches. CDR1 is DFQATT and CDR2 is SNEGSKA in the germline V gene (reference sequence). The chain's CDR3 is CSAPYFRLAGEKGQETQYF. The CDR3 bases are TGCAGTGCCCCTTATTTCCGACTAGCGGGAGAAAAGGGGCAAGAGACCCAGTACTTC.

This rearrangement joins TRBV20-1 to TRBJ1-1; perhaps TRBD1 as D (6 bases). Germline V CDR1 and CDR2: DFQATT, SNEGSKA (reference sequence). V was cut by 6 bases and J by 9 bases, with 20 bases left in between. The CDR3 is 13 residues long. In DNA, the CDR3 is TGCAGTGCGTCCATGGACAGTGAAACTAAAGCTTTCTTT. Protein product: CSASMDSETKAFF.

The chain has TRBV7-9 and TRBJ2-1; 7 nucleotides match TRBD2. Germline V lookup: CDR1 SEHNR, CDR2 FQNEAQ (reference sequence). J lost 8 bases, V lost 5 bases, and 9 bases had no gene match. This CDR3 has 14 residues. CDR3 sequence: CASSNSGSRDEQFF. In DNA form, the CDR3 reads TGTGCCAGCAGCAATAGCGGGTCTAGGGATGAGCAGTTCTTC.

This clonotype was recorded at least ten times. The chain is built from TRBV5-1 and TRBJ2-7; no definite D call. Germline V gene data show CDR1 as SGHRS and CDR2 as YFSETQ. The CDR3 has 13 residues. Trimming stripped 2 bases from V and 6 bases from J, with 12 bases between. CDR3 in amino acids: CASSFLGIGEQYF. CDR3 DNA: TGCGCCAGCAGCTTCTTGGGTATCGGCGAGCAGTACTTC.

There are many counts of this clonotype. This rearrangement joins TRBV5-1 to TRBJ2-1, with D possibly TRBD2 on 5 matching bases. V was shortened by 1 base and J by 3 bases, with 11 bases between the two germline ends. The CDR3 covers 15 residues. The germline CDR1 and CDR2 sequences are SGHRS and YFSETQ. The CDR3 spells CASSLTVAGYNEQFF. The CDR3 DNA follows: TGCGCCAGCAGCTTGACCGTCGCGGGCTACAATGAGCAGTTCTTC.

This clonotype came up a few times. The chain joins TRBV28 to TRBJ2-3, with 7 bases matching TRBD2. The J segment lost 7 bases and the V segment lost 4 bases, leaving 20 bases of the junction unmatched. The CDR3 has 18 residues. In germline, CDR1 is MDHEN, CDR2 SYDVKM. The CDR3: CASSSPTHGRPPRNTQYF. The CDR3 DNA follows: TGTGCCAGCAGTTCACCGACCCACGGGAGGCCCCCGAGAAATACGCAGTATTTT.

This chain uses TRBV12-3 or TRBV12-4 with TRBJ2-2, with D perhaps TRBD1 or TRBD2 (5 bases each). CDR3 size: 13 residues. Trimming removed 2 bases at V and 6 bases at J, with 7 bases between. CDR3 protein: CASSLSGPGELFF. The CDR3 DNA sequence: TGTGCCAGCAGTTTATCGGGACCCGGGGAGCTGTTTTTT.

This clonotype was found once. The J gene is TRBJ2-3, the V gene TRBV28, with no clear D. CDR3 length: 15 residues. Trimming took 3 bases from V and 2 from J, leaving 12 bases between them. Germline V CDR1 and CDR2: MDHEN, SYDVKM. The CDR3 spells CASSFDWGYTDTQYF. The CDR3 nucleotides are TGTGCCAGCAGTTTCGATTGGGGATACACAGATACGCAGTATTTT.

The table lists this clonotype with a few counts. This rearrangement joins TRBV29-1 to TRBJ1-1; D is uncertain. CDR1 SQVTM and CDR2 ANQGSEA come from the germline V gene. This CDR3 contains 11 residues. Trimming removed 7 bases at V and 1 base at J, with 7 bases between. The CDR3 DNA sequence: TGCAGCGCGGAAGAGAACACTGAAGCTTTCTTT. Its protein product is CSAEENTEAFF.

There are many counts of this clonotype. The chain recombines TRBV7-2 with TRBJ1-6; 7 bases agree with TRBD1. This CDR3 has 15 residues. V lost 5 bases, J lost 9 bases, and 10 bases stayed unmatched. The germline gives CDR1 SGHTA, CDR2 FQGNSA. CDR3 region: CASSTRQGGGSPLHF. CDR3 DNA sequence: TGTGCCAGCAGCACCAGACAGGGTGGGGGTTCACCCCTCCACTTT.

The chain uses TRBV7-9 and TRBJ2-3, with D perhaps TRBD1 (5 bases). This CDR3 spans 13 amino acids. With 3 bases removed from V and 3 bases from J, the gap between germline ends came to 7 bases. From germline, CDR1 is SEHNR and CDR2 FQNEAQ (reference sequence). The CDR3 nucleotides are TGTGCCAGCAGCTTGGGGCGGACAGATACGCAGTATTTT. This translates into CASSLGRTDTQYF.

This clonotype appeared a few times. This sequence joins TRBV9 and TRBJ2-1; D call uncertain. The CDR3 is 15 amino acids. Germline CDR1 and CDR2: SGDLS and YYNGEE. V was pared by 0 bases and J by 4 bases, with 11 bases between. CDR3 loop: CASSVGGLGYNEQFF. CDR3 bases: TGTGCCAGCAGCGTAGGAGGCCTAGGGTACAATGAGCAGTTCTTC.

There are many counts of this clonotype. The chain links TRBV4-3 to TRBJ2-7; D is unresolved. Germline V CDR1 and CDR2: LGHNA, YSLEER. V lost 4 bases to trimming and J lost 5 bases, with 12 bases between them. The CDR3 is 13 amino acids. The CDR3 loop reads CASSRVLGDEQYF. As DNA, the CDR3 is TGCGCCAGCAGCCGGGTCCTGGGCGACGAGCAGTACTTC.

This clonotype was seen more than once but under ten times. The V and J genes are TRBV18 and TRBJ2-7; D is uncertain. The CDR3 extends over 13 amino acids. V was shortened by 3 bases and J by 2 bases, with 8 bases between the two germline ends. CDR1 is KGHSH and CDR2 is LQKENI in the germline V gene. The DNA for the CDR3 is TGTGCCAGCTCACCTGGCCAGCCCTACGAGCAGTACTTC. Its translation is CASSPGQPYEQYF.

This clonotype was detected many times. The chain recombines TRBV10-2 with TRBJ2-7; 10 bases map to TRBD2. The germline CDR1 and CDR2 sequences are WSHSY and SAAADI. CDR3 length: 14 residues. Trimming removed 8 bases from V and 0 bases from J; junction bases left unmatched: 4. The CDR3, as DNA: TGCGCCAGCCTTAGCGGGAGGTTCTCCTACGAGCAGTACTTC. Translation: CASLSGRFSYEQYF.

At least ten counts were recorded for this clonotype. This rearrangement joins TRBV18 to TRBJ2-7; TRBD2 matches at 7 bases. V lost 2 bases, J lost 2 bases, and 12 bases stayed unmatched. CDR3 length: 17 residues. The germline CDR1 and CDR2 sequences are KGHSH and LQKENI. CDR3 protein: CASSPISRRDYPYEQYF. The CDR3 DNA is TGTGCCAGCTCACCAATTTCGAGGCGGGACTATCCCTACGAGCAGTACTTC. The full variable domain, its missing parts supplied by reference TRBV18 and TRBJ2-7, is NAGVMQNPRHLVRRRGQEARLRCSPMKGHSHVYWYRQLPEEGLKFMVYLQKENIIDESGMPKERFSAEFPKEGPSILRIQQVVRGDSAAYFCASSPISRRDYPYEQYFGPGTRLTVT.

A word on this clonotype: A junction boundary mismatches the germline segment, possibly from a read error. This chain links TRBV5-5 with TRBJ2-1; D call uncertain. The CDR3 is 12 amino acids. Germline values: CDR1 SGHKS, CDR2 YYEKEE (reference sequence). Here the CDR3 DNA reads TGTGCCAGCAGCTTGGGAGGCAGGCAGCCTTACTTC. It encodes CASSLGGRQPYF.

The rearrangement links TRBV3-1 to TRBJ2-4; D gene unclear. Germline V gene data show CDR1 as LGHDT and CDR2 as YNNKEL (reference sequence). Trimming removed 2 bases from V and 12 bases from J, with 20 bases in between. CDR3 size: 15 residues. CDR3 protein: CASSQQTSPALPQYF. CDR3 bases: TGTGCCAGCAGCCAACAGACATCTCCAGCCCTACCTCAGTACTTC.

This chain links TRBV7-9 with TRBJ2-1; D is unresolved. CDR1 is SEHNR and CDR2 is FQNEAQ in the germline V gene (reference sequence). CDR3 length: 13 residues. V lost 2 bases to trimming and J lost 7 bases, with 9 bases between them. The CDR3 is CASSLLVGNEQFF. CDR3 in DNA: TGTGCCAGCAGCTTACTCGTCGGGAATGAGCAGTTCTTC.

The V and J genes are TRBV6-2 or TRBV6-3 and TRBJ2-7; 11 positions match TRBD2. Germline V lookup: CDR1 MNHEY, CDR2 SVGEGT. The CDR3 contains 16 residues. Trimming removed 6 bases from V and 7 bases from J; junction bases left unmatched: 14. CDR3 amino acids: CASRDPPLAGGREQYF. CDR3 nucleotides: TGTGCCAGCAGGGATCCTCCCTTAGCGGGAGGGCGGGAGCAGTACTTC.

This clonotype was seen many times. The V call is TRBV11-2, the J call TRBJ2-1; 9 nucleotides align to TRBD1. The CDR3 has 16 amino acids. The V gene end was trimmed by 0 bases and the J gene end by 8 bases; junction bases not matched to a gene: 8. The germline CDR1 and CDR2 sequences are SGHAT and FQNNGV. The CDR3 DNA follows: TGTGCCAGCAGCTTAGATCCGGGACAGGGAATGGATGAGCAGTTCTTC. This encodes CASSLDPGQGMDEQFF.

The chain couples TRBV12-3 or TRBV12-4 to TRBJ2-1; D possibly corresponds to TRBD1 (6 bases). Trimming removed 6 bases from V and 7 bases from J, with 13 bases in between. The CDR3 contains 13 residues. The CDR3 reads CASRDSYRNEQFF. The CDR3 coding sequence is TGTGCCAGCAGGGACAGCTACAGGAATGAGCAGTTCTTC.

Only a few counts were recorded for this clonotype. The chain couples TRBV24-1 to TRBJ2-1; 12 positions agree with TRBD2. CDR3 length equals 16 residues. V shed 4 bases, J shed 9 bases, and the junction held 9 bases outside the gene matches. CDR1 is KGHDR and CDR2 is SFDVKD in the germline V gene. The CDR3 DNA is TGTGCCACCAGTGAAGCGGGCCCGGGACTAGCGGGTGAGCAGTTCTTC. Protein sequence: CATSEAGPGLAGEQFF.

The rearrangement uses TRBV29-1 and TRBJ1-3, with D possibly being TRBD1 (6 bases). Trimming pared 0 bases from V and 4 bases from J, leaving 10 bases between. CDR1 and CDR2 from the germline V gene are SQVTM and ANQGSEA. The CDR3 has 14 amino acids. The CDR3 sequence is CSVEDPGEGNTIYF. The CDR3 region has the DNA TGCAGCGTTGAAGATCCAGGGGAGGGAAACACCATATATTTT.

The sample holds one count of this clonotype. This chain links TRBV7-2 with TRBJ2-7, with D possibly TRBD1 on 6 matching bases. The CDR3 loop spans 16 amino acids. Germline V gene sequence: CDR1 SGHTA, CDR2 FQGNSA. Trimming removed 5 bases from V and 4 bases from J, with 21 bases in between. For the CDR3, the DNA is TGTGCCAGCAGCCCGCGACAGGCGAAATCGGGATACGAGCAGTACTTC. Protein sequence: CASSPRQAKSGYEQYF.

The chain recombines TRBV12-3 or TRBV12-4 with TRBJ1-1; D call uncertain. The CDR3 length is 13 residues. The V gene lost 2 bases and the J gene lost 0 bases, with 4 bases spanning the gap. Here the CDR3 DNA reads TGTGCCAGCAGTTTATTTCTGAACACTGAAGCTTTCTTT. This sequence encodes CASSLFLNTEAFF.

In the case of this clonotype: This may be a read error: a much more frequent sequence differs by one nucleotide. Because the CDR3 is missing its conserved closing phenylalanine or tryptophan, this is likely a read error. The chain joins TRBV11-2 to TRBJ2-1; 8 bases align to TRBD2. Germline V gives CDR1 SGHAT, CDR2 FQNNGV. The V segment lost 3 bases and the J segment 3 bases; nucleotides outside the gene matches: 4. The length of the CDR3 is 15 residues. This CDR3 reads CASSFLAGRYNEQFY. The CDR3 bases are TGTGCCAGCAGCTTTCTAGCGGGTCGCTACAATGAGCAGTTCTAC.

This clonotype was recorded at least ten times. J is TRBJ2-3 and V is TRBV10-3, with D tentatively TRBD1 (5 bases). The germline CDR1 and CDR2 sequences are ENHRY and SYGVKD. The CDR3 length is 14 residues. V was cut by 1 base and J by 4 bases, with 9 bases left in between. Here the CDR3 DNA reads TGTGCCATCAGTGAGTTTGGGGCGGCAGATACGCAGTATTTT. As protein: CAISEFGAADTQYF.

The chain combines TRBV20-1 with TRBJ2-1, with D unresolved. The V end was cut by 5 bases, the J end by 7 bases, with 6 bases between. The CDR3 runs to 10 residues. CDR1 is DFQATT and CDR2 is SNEGSKA in the germline V gene (reference sequence). The DNA of the CDR3 is TGCAGTGCTGGAAGGAATGAGCAGTTCTTC. It is translated as CSAGRNEQFF.

This clonotype was seen a few times. The gene calls are TRBV5-1 and TRBJ2-5, with D possibly matching TRBD2 (7 bases). From germline, CDR1 is SGHRS and CDR2 YFSETQ. The CDR3 spans 14 residues. The V gene lost 4 bases and the J gene lost 3 bases, with 13 bases spanning the gap. CDR3 in amino acids: CASSPKGGEETQYF. The CDR3 nucleotides read TGCGCCAGCAGCCCTAAAGGGGGGGAAGAGACCCAGTACTTC. The whole variable domain, filled in from reference TRBV5-1 and TRBJ2-5, reads KAGVTQTPRYLIKTRGQQVTLSCSPISGHRSVSWYQQTPGQGLQFLFEYFSETQRNKGNFPGRFSGRQFSNSRSEMNVSTLELGDSALYLCASSPKGGEETQYFGPGTRLLVL.